The 29 T cell receptor beta chains reported below all come from one sample, sequenced in a study of tumor-infiltrating lymphocytes in localized non-small cell lung cancer. This table comes from immunoSEQ multiplex PCR, and its TCRdb copy is limited to in-frame clones, with some not included. Here the sample spans over 10,000 clones, about 70% being singletons. The sequencing input was uninvolved lung tissue not adjacent to the tumor. These receptors originate from a human donor with non-small cell lung cancer.

The V call is TRBV6-5, the J call TRBJ1-4; maybe TRBD1 (6 bases). V was trimmed by 2 bases and J by 7 bases, leaving 14 bases between them. This CDR3 contains 15 residues. In germline, CDR1 is MNHEY, CDR2 SVGAGI. The CDR3 sequence is CASSYGGVAGEKLFF. CDR3 in DNA: TGTGCCAGCAGTTACGGGGGCGTAGCGGGTGAAAAACTGTTTTTT.

This chain joins TRBV7-6 and TRBJ2-3, with D perhaps being TRBD1 or TRBD2 (6 bases each). Trimming removed 3 bases from V and 1 base from J, with 8 bases in between. Germline-derived CDR1 and CDR2 are SGHVS and FNYEAQ. The CDR3 extends over 14 amino acids. The CDR3 region is CASSLGGRTDTQYF. The CDR3 nucleotides read TGTGCCAGCAGCTTGGGGGGCCGCACAGATACGCAGTATTTT.

This chain links TRBV9 with TRBJ2-5, with D perhaps matching TRBD1 or TRBD2 (6 bases each). CDR3 length: 14 residues. V was pared by 0 bases and J by 5 bases, with 11 bases between. Germline CDR1 SGDLS, CDR2 YYNGEE. This CDR3 is CASSVAVGGETQYF. In nucleotides, the CDR3 is TGTGCCAGCAGCGTAGCTGTGGGGGGCGAGACCCAGTACTTC.

Written as DNA, the CDR3 is TGTGCCAGCAGCTTGGGGGAGTTACGGCGGAGTACTAGGGAGCAGTACTTC. It codes for CASSLGELRRSTREQYF. The rearrangement joins TRBV5-6 to TRBJ2-7; a possible D gene is TRBD2 (5 bases). CDR1 and CDR2 from the germline V gene are SGHDT and YYEEEE. V was clipped by 0 bases and J by 7 bases, with 23 bases between them. This CDR3 is 17 amino acids long.

V and J are TRBV2 and TRBJ2-7; D gene unclear. Between the trimmed V and J ends, which lost 8 bases and 6 bases, there was a span of 17 bases. The CDR3 runs to 13 residues. Germline values: CDR1 SNHLY, CDR2 FYNNEI. The chain's CDR3 is CASPSDPSSEQYF. The CDR3 DNA follows: TGTGCCAGCCCGAGTGACCCGTCGTCCGAGCAGTACTTC.

The chain combines TRBV5-6 with TRBJ1-2; D may be TRBD1 (5 bases). V shed 0 bases and J shed 8 bases, with 26 bases lying between them. CDR1 and CDR2 (germline): SGHDT, YYEEEE. The CDR3 is 18 amino acids. The CDR3 is CASSLVSGATGNRGGYTF. Here the CDR3 DNA reads TGTGCCAGCAGCTTGGTTTCCGGGGCAACAGGAAATCGCGGGGGCTACACCTTC.

The J gene is TRBJ2-6, the V gene TRBV5-8; D unclear. Germline loops: CDR1 SGHTS, CDR2 YDEGEE. Trimming left V 4 bases short and J 2 bases short, with 16 bases between. The CDR3 contains 17 residues. CDR3 protein: CASSAYRLVAGANVLTF. The CDR3 DNA reads as TGTGCCAGCAGCGCTTACCGCCTGGTGGCTGGGGCCAACGTCCTGACTTTC.

The chain uses TRBV2 and TRBJ2-7; 7 nucleotides agree with TRBD1. The germline V gene encodes CDR1 SNHLY and CDR2 FYNNEI. CDR3 length: 14 amino acids. Losses at the gene ends were 5 bases for V and 0 bases for J; bases not matched to a gene: 4. The chain's CDR3 is CASSLGQLSYEQYF. The CDR3 nucleotides read TGTGCCAGCAGTCTGGGACAGCTCTCCTACGAGCAGTACTTC.

J is TRBJ2-6 and V is TRBV27; TRBD1 agrees at 10 bases. Germline V gene sequence: CDR1 MNHEY, CDR2 SMNVEV (reference sequence). This CDR3 comprises 17 residues. The junction had 5 bases not matched to a gene; V was cut back by 6 bases and J by 0 bases. The CDR3 reads CASSPWTGGSGANVLTF. CDR3 nucleotide sequence: TGTGCCAGCAGCCCTTGGACAGGGGGCTCTGGGGCCAACGTCCTGACTTTC. The full variable domain, with the rest looked up from reference TRBV27 and TRBJ2-6, is EAQVTQNPRYLITVTGKKLTVTCSQNMNHEYMSWYRQDPGLGLRQIYYSMNVEVTDKGDVPEGYKVSRKEKRNFPLILESPSPNQTSLYFCASSPWTGGSGANVLTFGAGSRLTVL.

The gene calls are TRBV9 and TRBJ2-7; no clear D. The CDR3 covers 14 residues. Germline values: CDR1 SGDLS, CDR2 YYNGEE. V was pared by 0 bases and J by 2 bases, with 9 bases between. CDR3 in DNA: TGTGCCAGCAGCGTAGCAGAAGGAACCTACGAGCAGTACTTC. Translation: CASSVAEGTYEQYF.

This chain links TRBV5-1 with TRBJ2-2; TRBD2 aligns across 9 bases. Germline assignment: CDR1 SGHRS and CDR2 YFSETQ. The V gene end was trimmed by 0 bases and the J gene end by 6 bases; junction bases not matched to a gene: 6. The CDR3 covers 16 residues. The DNA for the CDR3 is TGCGCCAGCAGCTTGGTCAGCGGGACTAGCCCCGGGGAGCTGTTTTTT. Translated: CASSLVSGTSPGELFF.

This rearrangement joins TRBV23-1 to TRBJ1-1; TRBD1 agrees at 9 bases. TRBV23-1 is identified as an open reading frame with a role that is uncertain. V dropped 4 bases and J dropped 0; count of bases not matched to a gene: 12. The CDR3 runs 18 residues. In nucleotides, the CDR3 is TGCGCCAGCAGTCTACCAGGACAGGGGACCAACATGAACACTGAAGCTTTCTTT. Protein product: CASSLPGQGTNMNTEAFF.

V usage is TRBV28 and J usage is TRBJ2-7; D is undetermined. CDR1 and CDR2 (germline): MDHEN, SYDVKM. The V gene lost 2 bases and the J gene lost 4 bases, with 9 bases spanning the gap. The CDR3 runs to 13 residues. CDR3 nucleotide sequence: TGTGCCAGCAGTTTACCCCACGATTACGAGCAGTACTTC. This codes for CASSLPHDYEQYF. Complete variable domain (other parts from reference TRBV28 and TRBJ2-7): DVKVTQSSRYLVKRTGEKVFLECVQDMDHENMFWYRQDPGLGLRLIYFSYDVKMKEKGDIPEGYSVSREKKERFSLILESASTNQTSMYLCASSLPHDYEQYFGPGTRLTVT.

The V and J genes are TRBV25-1 and TRBJ1-5; D is uncertain. From germline, CDR1 is MGHDK and CDR2 SYGVNS. V was pared by 2 bases and J by 3 bases, with 2 bases between. This CDR3 comprises 12 residues. CDR3 protein: CASSENNQPQHF. For the CDR3, the DNA is TGTGCCAGCAGTGAAAACAATCAGCCCCAGCATTTT.

The chain uses TRBV10-3 and TRBJ2-7; 8 bases are a match to TRBD2. The CDR3 extends over 14 amino acids. Trimming took 7 bases from V and 11 from J; bases not matched to a gene: 16. Germline CDR1 is ENHRY and CDR2 is SYGVKD. CDR3 nucleotides: TGTGCCATCAAAGGCGGGGGGACCCAAATGCGAGAGTACTTC. This encodes CAIKGGGTQMREYF.

The V call is TRBV7-3, the J call TRBJ1-2; no reliable D call. Germline CDR1 SGHTA, CDR2 FQGTGA. The V gene lost 6 bases and the J gene lost 4 bases, with 15 bases spanning the gap. This CDR3 comprises 14 residues. In nucleotides, the CDR3 is TGTGCCAGCAGTCCCGGACCAGAAAGCTATGGCTACACCTTC. Its protein is CASSPGPESYGYTF.

The genes are TRBV7-2 and TRBJ2-1; 7 positions agree with TRBD2. This CDR3 comprises 17 residues. Looked up from germline, CDR1 is SGHTA and CDR2 is FQGNSA. With V trimmed by 4 bases and J by 0 bases, 9 bases remained unmatched. CDR3 in amino acids: CASSYPAGGSSYNEQFF. CDR3 in DNA: TGTGCCAGCAGCTATCCCGCGGGCGGGAGCTCCTACAATGAGCAGTTCTTC.

The gene calls are TRBV6-6 and TRBJ2-7; weak D call: TRBD2 (6 bases). This CDR3 has 14 residues. Germline V gene sequence: CDR1 MNHNY, CDR2 SVGAGI (reference sequence). V was shortened by 0 bases and J by 6 bases, with 12 bases between the two germline ends. In DNA form, the CDR3 reads TGTGCCAGCAGTTACTCGGCGGGGACGAGCGAGCAGTACTTC. Residues: CASSYSAGTSEQYF.

In this sample, this clone turned up once. The genes are TRBV5-1 and TRBJ1-5; no firm D call. The CDR3 runs 13 residues. Trimming shortened V by 0 bases and J by 5 bases, and 6 bases separated the two germline ends. Germline CDR1 reads SGHRS; CDR2 reads YFSETQ. This CDR3 reads CASSLGGYQPQHF. As DNA, the CDR3 is TGCGCCAGCAGCTTGGGTGGTTATCAGCCCCAGCATTTT.

This clone was seen more than once but under ten times. This chain connects TRBV28 to TRBJ1-2, with D maybe TRBD1 (5 bases). This CDR3 has 16 amino acids. V was trimmed by 7 bases and J by 5 bases, leaving 23 bases between them. The germline CDR1 and CDR2 sequences are MDHEN and SYDVKM. The DNA of the CDR3 is TGTGCCAGCACCCAAGTTTCTATGGGGGGAGGGTATGGCTACACCTTC. It encodes CASTQVSMGGGYGYTF.

The chain is built from TRBV7-2 and TRBJ2-3, with a possible D match to TRBD1 (6 bases). There are 14 residues in the CDR3. Trimming removed 1 base at V and 2 bases at J, with 7 bases between. The germline CDR1 and CDR2 sequences are SGHTA and FQGNSA. The DNA of the CDR3 is TGTGCCAGCAGCTTAGTGGGGGCCACAGATACGCAGTATTTT. Its protein product is CASSLVGATDTQYF. Complete variable domain (other parts from reference TRBV7-2 and TRBJ2-3): GAGVSQSPSNKVTEKGKDVELRCDPISGHTALYWYRQSLGQGLEFLIYFQGNSAPDKSGLPSDRFSAERTGGSVSTLTIQRTQQEDSAVYLCASSLVGATDTQYFGPGTRLTVL.

This clone was recorded only once. Here the CDR3 DNA reads TGCGCCAGCAGCCAAGAACCATTTCTCTACGAGCAGTACTTC. Translation gives CASSQEPFLYEQYF. The chain recombines TRBV4-3 with TRBJ2-7; D call uncertain. The V gene lost 0 bases and the J gene lost 3 bases, with 9 bases spanning the gap. This CDR3 contains 14 residues. Germline-derived CDR1 and CDR2 are LGHNA and YSLEER.

The chain combines TRBV11-2 with TRBJ1-5; weak D call: TRBD1 (6 bases). V gave up 2 bases and J gave up 3 bases, with 8 bases separating them. Per germline, CDR1 SGHAT and CDR2 FQNNGV. CDR3 length equals 14 residues. CDR3 sequence: CASSLTGSNQPQHF. Here the CDR3 DNA reads TGTGCCAGCAGCTTAACAGGGTCCAATCAGCCCCAGCATTTT.

The chain employs TRBV30 and TRBJ2-7; D is perhaps TRBD1 or TRBD2 (5 bases each). Germline CDR1 reads GTSNPN; CDR2 reads SVGIG (reference sequence). The CDR3 has 12 amino acids. Trimming took 1 base from V and 6 from J, leaving 10 bases between them. The chain's CDR3 is CAWSAGTPEQYF. The CDR3 DNA sequence: TGTGCCTGGAGTGCCGGGACCCCCGAGCAGTACTTC.

V usage is TRBV5-1 and J usage is TRBJ1-2; D gene ambiguous. The CDR3 length is 15 residues. Germline CDR1 reads SGHRS; CDR2 reads YFSETQ. Between the trimmed V and J ends, which lost 0 bases and 6 bases, there was a span of 15 bases. The CDR3 reads CASSLGGTGNHGYTF. The CDR3 DNA sequence: TGCGCCAGCAGCTTGGGAGGTACCGGGAATCATGGCTACACCTTC.

The CDR3 here is CASSGISGSGVDTQYF. DNA of the CDR3: TGTGCCAGCAGCGGGATTAGCGGGAGTGGAGTAGATACGCAGTATTTT. The V gene is TRBV9, the J gene TRBJ2-3, with TRBD2 identical over 9 bases. Germline V gene lookup returns CDR1 SGDLS and CDR2 YYNGEE. J lost 5 bases, V lost 3 bases, and 10 bases had no gene match. The CDR3 covers 16 residues.

The rearrangement joins TRBV19 to TRBJ2-2; D is unclear. Trimming left V 6 bases short and J 4 bases short, with 18 bases between. CDR1 is LNHDA and CDR2 is SQIVND in the germline V gene (reference sequence). This CDR3 spans 16 amino acids. The CDR3 is CASSPSGQRSTGELFF. CDR3 nucleotide sequence: TGTGCCAGTAGCCCCTCTGGTCAGCGCTCCACCGGGGAGCTGTTTTTT.

The chain is built from TRBV30 and TRBJ1-5; 9 nucleotides match TRBD1. J gave up 6 bases and V 2 bases, and 8 bases lay outside the gene matches. CDR1 and CDR2 from the germline V gene are GTSNPN and SVGIG (reference sequence). This CDR3 region has 15 residues. This CDR3 reads CAWSKDRGSSQPQHF. CDR3 DNA sequence: TGTGCCTGGAGTAAGGACAGGGGTTCGAGTCAGCCCCAGCATTTT.

This chain uses TRBV5-6 with TRBJ2-2; unclear D gene. V lost 0 bases and J 4 bases, leaving 16 bases between the germline ends. The V gene's germline CDR1 is SGHDT and CDR2 YYEEEE. The CDR3 has 17 amino acids. The CDR3 DNA is TGTGCCAGCAGCTTGGGGGAATTGAGGATGAGCACCGGGGAGCTGTTTTTT. As protein: CASSLGELRMSTGELFF.